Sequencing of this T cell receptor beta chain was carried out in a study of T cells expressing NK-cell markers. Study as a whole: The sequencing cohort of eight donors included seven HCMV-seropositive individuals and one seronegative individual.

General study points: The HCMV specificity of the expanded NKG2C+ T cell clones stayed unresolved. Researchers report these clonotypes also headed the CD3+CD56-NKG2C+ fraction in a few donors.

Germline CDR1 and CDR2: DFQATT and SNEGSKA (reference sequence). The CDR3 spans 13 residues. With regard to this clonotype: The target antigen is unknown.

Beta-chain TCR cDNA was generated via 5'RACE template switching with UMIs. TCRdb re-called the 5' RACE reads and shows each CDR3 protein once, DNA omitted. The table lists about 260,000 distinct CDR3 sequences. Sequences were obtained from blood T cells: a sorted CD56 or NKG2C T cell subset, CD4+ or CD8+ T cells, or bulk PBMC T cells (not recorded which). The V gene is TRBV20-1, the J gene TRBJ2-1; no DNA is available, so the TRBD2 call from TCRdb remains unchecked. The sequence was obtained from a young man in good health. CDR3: CSGTSGFYNEQFF.